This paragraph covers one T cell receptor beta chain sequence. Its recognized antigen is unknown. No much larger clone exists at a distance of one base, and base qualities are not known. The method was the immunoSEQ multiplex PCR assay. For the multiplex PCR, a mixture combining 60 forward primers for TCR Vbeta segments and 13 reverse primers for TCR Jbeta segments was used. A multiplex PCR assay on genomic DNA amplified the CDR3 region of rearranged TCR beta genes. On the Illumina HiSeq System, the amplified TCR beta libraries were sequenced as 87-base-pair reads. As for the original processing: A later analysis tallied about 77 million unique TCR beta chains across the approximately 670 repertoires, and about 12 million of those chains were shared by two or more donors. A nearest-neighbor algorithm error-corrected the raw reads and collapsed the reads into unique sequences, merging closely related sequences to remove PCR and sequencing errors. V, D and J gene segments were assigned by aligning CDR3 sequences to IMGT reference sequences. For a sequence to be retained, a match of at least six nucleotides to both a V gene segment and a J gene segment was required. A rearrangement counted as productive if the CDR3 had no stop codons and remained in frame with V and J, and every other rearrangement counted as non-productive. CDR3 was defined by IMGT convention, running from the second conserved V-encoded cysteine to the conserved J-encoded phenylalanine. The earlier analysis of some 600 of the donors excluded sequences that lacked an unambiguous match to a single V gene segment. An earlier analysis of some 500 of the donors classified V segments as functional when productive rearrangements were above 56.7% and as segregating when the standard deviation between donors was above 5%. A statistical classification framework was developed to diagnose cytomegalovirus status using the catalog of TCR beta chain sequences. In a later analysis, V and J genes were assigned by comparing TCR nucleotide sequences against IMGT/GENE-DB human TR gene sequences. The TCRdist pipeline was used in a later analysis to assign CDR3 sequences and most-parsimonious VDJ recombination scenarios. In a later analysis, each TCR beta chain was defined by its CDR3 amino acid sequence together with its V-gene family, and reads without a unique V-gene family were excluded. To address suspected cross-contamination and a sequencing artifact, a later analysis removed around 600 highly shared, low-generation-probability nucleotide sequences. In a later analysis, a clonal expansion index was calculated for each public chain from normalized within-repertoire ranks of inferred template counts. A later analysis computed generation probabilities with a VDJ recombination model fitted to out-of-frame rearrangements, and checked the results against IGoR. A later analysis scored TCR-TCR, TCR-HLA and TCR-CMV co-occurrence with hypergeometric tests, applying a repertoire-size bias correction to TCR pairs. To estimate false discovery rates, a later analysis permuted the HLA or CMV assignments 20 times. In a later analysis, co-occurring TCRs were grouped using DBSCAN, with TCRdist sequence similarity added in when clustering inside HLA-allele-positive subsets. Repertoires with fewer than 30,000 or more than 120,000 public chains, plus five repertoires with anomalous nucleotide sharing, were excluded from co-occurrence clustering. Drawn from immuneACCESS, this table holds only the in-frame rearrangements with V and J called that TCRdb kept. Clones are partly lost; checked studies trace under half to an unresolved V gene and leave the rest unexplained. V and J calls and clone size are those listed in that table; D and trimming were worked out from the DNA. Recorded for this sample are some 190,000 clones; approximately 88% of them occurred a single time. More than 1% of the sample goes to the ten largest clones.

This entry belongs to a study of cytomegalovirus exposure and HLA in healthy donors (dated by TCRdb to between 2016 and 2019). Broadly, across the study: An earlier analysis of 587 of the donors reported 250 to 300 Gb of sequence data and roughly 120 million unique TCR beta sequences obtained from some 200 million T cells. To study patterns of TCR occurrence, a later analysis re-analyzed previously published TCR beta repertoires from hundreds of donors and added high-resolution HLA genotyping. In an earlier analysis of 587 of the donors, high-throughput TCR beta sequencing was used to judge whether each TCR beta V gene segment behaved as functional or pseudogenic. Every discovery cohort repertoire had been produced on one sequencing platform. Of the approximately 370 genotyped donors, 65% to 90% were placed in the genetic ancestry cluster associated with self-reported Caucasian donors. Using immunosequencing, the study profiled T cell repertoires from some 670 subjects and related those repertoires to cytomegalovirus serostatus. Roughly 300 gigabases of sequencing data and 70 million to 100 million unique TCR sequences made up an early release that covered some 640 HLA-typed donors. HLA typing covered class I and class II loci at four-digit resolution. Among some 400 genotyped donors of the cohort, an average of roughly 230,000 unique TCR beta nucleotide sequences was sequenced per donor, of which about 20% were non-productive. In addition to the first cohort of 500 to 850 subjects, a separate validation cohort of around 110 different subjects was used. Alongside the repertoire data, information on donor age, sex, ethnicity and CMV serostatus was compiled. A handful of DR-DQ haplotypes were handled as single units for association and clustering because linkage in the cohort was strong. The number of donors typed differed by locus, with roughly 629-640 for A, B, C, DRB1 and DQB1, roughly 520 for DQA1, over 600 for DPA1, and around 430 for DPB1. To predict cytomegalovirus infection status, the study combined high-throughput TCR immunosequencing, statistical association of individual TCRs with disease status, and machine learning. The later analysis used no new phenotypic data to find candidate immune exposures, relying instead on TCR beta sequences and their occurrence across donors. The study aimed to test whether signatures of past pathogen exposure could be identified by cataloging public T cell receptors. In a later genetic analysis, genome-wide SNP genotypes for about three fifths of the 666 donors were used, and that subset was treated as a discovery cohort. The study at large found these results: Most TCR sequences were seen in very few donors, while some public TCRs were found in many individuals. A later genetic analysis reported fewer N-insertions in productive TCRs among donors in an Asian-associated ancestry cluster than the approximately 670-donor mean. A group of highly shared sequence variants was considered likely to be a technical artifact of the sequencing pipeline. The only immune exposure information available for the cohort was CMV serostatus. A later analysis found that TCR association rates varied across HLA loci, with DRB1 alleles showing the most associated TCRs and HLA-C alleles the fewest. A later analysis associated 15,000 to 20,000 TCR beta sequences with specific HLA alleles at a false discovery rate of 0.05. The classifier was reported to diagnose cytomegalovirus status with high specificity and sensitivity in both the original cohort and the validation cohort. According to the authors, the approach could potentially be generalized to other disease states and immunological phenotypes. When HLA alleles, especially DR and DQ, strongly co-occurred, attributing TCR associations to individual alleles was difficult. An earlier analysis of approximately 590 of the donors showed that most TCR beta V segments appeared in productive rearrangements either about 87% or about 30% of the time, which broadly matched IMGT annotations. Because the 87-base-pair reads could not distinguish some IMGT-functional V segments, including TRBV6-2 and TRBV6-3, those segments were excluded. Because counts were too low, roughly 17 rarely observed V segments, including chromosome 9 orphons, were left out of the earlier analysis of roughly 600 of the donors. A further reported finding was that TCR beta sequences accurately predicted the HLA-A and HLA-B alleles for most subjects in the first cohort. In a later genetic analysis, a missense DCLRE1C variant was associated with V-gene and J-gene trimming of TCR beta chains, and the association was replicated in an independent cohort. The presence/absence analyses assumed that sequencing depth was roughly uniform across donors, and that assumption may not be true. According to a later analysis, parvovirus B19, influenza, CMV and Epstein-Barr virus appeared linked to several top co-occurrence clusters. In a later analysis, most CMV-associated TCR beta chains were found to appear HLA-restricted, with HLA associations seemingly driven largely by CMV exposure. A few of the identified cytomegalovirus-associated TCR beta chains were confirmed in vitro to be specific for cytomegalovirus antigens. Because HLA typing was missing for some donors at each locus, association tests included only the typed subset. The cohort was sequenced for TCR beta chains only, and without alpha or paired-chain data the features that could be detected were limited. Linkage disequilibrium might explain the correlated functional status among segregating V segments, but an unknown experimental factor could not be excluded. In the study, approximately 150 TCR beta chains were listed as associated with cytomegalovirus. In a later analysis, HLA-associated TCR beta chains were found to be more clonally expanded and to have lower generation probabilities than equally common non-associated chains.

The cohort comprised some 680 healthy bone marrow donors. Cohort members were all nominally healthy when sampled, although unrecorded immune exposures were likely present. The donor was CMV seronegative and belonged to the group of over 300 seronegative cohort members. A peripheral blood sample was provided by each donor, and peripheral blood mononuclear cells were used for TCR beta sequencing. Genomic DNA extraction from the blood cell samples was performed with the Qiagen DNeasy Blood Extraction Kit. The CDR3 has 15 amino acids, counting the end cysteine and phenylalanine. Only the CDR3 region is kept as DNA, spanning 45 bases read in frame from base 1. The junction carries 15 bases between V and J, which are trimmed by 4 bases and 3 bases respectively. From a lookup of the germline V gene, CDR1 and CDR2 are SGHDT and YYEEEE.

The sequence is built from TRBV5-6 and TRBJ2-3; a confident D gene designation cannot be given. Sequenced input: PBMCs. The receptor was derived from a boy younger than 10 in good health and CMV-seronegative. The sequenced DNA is TGTGCCAGCAGCCCTGCGAGGTTTTTAACAGATACGCAGTATTTT. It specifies CASSPARFLTDTQYF.